This paragraph covers one T cell receptor (beta chain) sequence. V lost 6 bases to trimming and J lost 4 bases; unmatched junction nucleotides: 4. In germline, CDR1 is MNHEY, CDR2 SMNVEV (reference sequence). The CDR3 covers 13 residues. The data derive from a study of T cell changes during pregnancy in multiple sclerosis. The method was immunoSEQ multiplex PCR; TCRdb's version includes in-frame clones alone and lacks a portion of them. The sample lists 40,000 to 60,000 clones, around 90% seen once, with less than 0.5% in the top ten. The clonotype originates from a female donor with multiple sclerosis, enrolled in a pregnancy study. V and J are TRBV27 and TRBJ1-2, with 8 bases matching TRBD1. This specimen consisted of CD4+ T cells from peripheral blood mononuclear cells, obtained in the third trimester of pregnancy. CDR3 sequence reads: CASRDRDSYGYTF. Here the CDR3 DNA reads TGTGCCAGCAGGGACAGGGACTCCTATGGCTACACCTTC.